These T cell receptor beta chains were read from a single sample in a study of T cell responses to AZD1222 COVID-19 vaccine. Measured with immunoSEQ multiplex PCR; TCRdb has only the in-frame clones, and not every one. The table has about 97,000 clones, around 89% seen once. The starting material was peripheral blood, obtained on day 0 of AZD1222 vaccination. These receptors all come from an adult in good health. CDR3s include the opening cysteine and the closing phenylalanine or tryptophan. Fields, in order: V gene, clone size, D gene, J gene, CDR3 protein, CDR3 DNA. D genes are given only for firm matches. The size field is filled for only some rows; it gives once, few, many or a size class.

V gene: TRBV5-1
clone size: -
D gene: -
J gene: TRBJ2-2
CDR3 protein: CASSSPIIIGELFF
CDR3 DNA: TGCGCCAGCAGCTCGCCGATTATAATCGGGGAGCTGTTTTTT

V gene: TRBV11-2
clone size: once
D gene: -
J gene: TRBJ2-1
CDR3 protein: CASSLGTSSSSYNEQFF
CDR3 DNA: TGTGCCAGCAGCTTAGGAACTAGCTCGAGCTCCTACAATGAGCAGTTCTTC

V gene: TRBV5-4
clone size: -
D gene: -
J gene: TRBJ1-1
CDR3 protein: CASSLLGGNTEAFF
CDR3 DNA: TGTGCCAGCAGCTTGTTAGGGGGAAACACTGAAGCTTTCTTT

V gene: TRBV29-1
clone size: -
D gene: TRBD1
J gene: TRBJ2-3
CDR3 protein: CSRTGANTDTQYF
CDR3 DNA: TGCAGCCGAACAGGGGCCAACACAGATACGCAGTATTTT

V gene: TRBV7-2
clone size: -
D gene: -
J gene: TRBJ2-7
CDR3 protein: CASSLGGGASSYEQYF
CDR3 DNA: TGTGCCAGCAGCTTAGGAGGGGGGGCGAGCTCCTACGAGCAGTACTTC

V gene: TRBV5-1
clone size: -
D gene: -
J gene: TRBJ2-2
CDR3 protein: CASSLAGGVDTGELFF
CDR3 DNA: TGCGCCAGCAGCTTGGCGGGGGGCGTGGACACCGGGGAGCTGTTTTTT

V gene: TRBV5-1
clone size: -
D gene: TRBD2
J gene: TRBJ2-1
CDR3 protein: CASGVAGGDNEQFF
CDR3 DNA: TGCGCCAGCGGAGTAGCGGGGGGCGACAATGAGCAGTTCTTC

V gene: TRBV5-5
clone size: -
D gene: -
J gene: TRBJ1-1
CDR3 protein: CASSRTFLNTEAFF
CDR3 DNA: TGTGCCAGCTCTAGGACCTTCTTGAACACTGAAGCTTTCTTT

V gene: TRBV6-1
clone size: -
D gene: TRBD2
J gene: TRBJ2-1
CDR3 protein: CASSELAANEQFF
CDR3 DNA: TGTGCCAGCAGTGAACTAGCGGCCAATGAGCAGTTCTTC

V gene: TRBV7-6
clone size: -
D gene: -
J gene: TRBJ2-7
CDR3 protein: CASSLAQGSESYEQYF
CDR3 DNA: TGTGCCAGCAGCTTAGCGCAAGGTAGCGAGAGTTACGAGCAGTACTTC

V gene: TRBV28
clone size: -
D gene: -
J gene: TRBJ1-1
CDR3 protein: CASTDGVGGLAFF
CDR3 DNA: TGTGCCAGCACCGATGGCGTAGGGGGGCTCGCTTTCTTT

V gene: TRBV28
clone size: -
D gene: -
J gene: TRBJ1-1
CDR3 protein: CASSWGGSEAFF
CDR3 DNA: TGTGCCAGCAGTTGGGGGGGGAGTGAAGCTTTCTTT

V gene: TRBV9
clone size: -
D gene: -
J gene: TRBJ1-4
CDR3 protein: CATGRAGEKLFF
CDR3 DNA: TGTGCCACAGGGCGAGCGGGGGAAAAACTGTTTTTT

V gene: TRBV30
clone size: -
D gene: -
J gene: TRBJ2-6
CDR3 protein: CAWARWVGLSGANVLTF
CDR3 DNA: TGTGCCTGGGCGAGGTGGGTTGGGCTCTCTGGGGCCAACGTCCTGACTTTC

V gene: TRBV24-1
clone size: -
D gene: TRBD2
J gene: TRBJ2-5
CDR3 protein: CATSDSSGSGETQYF
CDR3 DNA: TGTGCCACCAGTGATTCCAGCGGGAGCGGAGAGACCCAGTACTTC

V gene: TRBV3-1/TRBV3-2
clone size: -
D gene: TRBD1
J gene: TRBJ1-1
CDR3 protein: CASSHLGDRGTEAFF
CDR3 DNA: TGTGCCAGCAGCCACCTGGGGGACAGGGGGACTGAAGCTTTCTTT

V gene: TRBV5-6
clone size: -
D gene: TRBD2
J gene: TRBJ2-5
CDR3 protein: CASSLRLAGGFGETQYF
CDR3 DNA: TGTGCCAGCAGCTTGAGGCTAGCGGGGGGTTTTGGGGAGACCCAGTACTTC

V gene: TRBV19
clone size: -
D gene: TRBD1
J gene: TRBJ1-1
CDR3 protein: CASGSPGGKDTEAFF
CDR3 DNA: TGTGCCAGCGGCTCTCCAGGGGGCAAGGACACTGAAGCTTTCTTT

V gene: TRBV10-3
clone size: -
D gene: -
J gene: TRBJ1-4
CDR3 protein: CAISAELTNEKLFF
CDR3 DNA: TGTGCCATCAGTGCAGAGTTAACTAATGAAAAACTGTTTTTT

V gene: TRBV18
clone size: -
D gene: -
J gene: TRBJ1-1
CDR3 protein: CASSPPPVGASNAEAFF
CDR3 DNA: TGTGCCAGCTCCCCTCCGCCGGTAGGGGCCTCCAACGCTGAAGCTTTCTTT

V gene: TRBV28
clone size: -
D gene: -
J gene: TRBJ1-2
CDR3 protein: CASSFPTNYGYTF
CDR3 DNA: TGTGCCAGCAGTTTCCCCACTAACTATGGCTACACCTTC

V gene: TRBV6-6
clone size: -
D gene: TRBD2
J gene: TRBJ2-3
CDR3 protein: CASSPRLAGAFADTQYF
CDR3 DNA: TGTGCCAGCAGTCCCCGACTAGCGGGGGCGTTCGCAGATACGCAGTATTTT

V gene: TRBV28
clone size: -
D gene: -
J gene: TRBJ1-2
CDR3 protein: CASNSRDYGYTF
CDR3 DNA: TGTGCCAGCAACTCCAGGGATTATGGCTACACCTTC

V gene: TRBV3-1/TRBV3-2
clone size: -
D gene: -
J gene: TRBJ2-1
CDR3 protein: CASSQGGRGYNEQFF
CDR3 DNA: TGTGCCAGCAGCCAAGGGGGGCGGGGATACAATGAGCAGTTCTTC

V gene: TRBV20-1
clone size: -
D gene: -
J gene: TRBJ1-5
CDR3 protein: CSASGGPYSNQPQHF
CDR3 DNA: TGCAGTGCTAGTGGAGGTCCCTATAGCAATCAGCCCCAGCATTTT

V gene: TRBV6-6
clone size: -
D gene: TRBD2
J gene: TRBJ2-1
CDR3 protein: CASSRTRNEQFF
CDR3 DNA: TGTGCCAGCAGTCGGACTAGGAATGAGCAGTTCTTC

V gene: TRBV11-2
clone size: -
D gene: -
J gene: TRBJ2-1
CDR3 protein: CASSSMGSHNEQFF
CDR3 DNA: TGTGCCAGCAGCTCGATGGGCAGCCACAATGAGCAGTTCTTC

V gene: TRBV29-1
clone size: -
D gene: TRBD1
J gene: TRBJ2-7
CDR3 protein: CSVSGQAAREQYF
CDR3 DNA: TGCAGCGTTTCGGGACAGGCCGCCCGCGAGCAGTACTTC

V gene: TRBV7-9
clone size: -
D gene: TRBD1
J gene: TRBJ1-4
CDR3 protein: CASSLRQGNEKLFF
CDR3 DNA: TGTGCCAGCAGCTTACGACAGGGAAATGAAAAACTGTTTTTT

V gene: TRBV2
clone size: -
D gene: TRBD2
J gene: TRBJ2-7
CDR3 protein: CASSEWLAGQYF
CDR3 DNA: TGTGCCAGCAGTGAATGGCTAGCGGGGCAGTACTTC

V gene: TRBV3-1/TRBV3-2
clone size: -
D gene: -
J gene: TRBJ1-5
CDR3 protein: CASSPRAAPNQPQHF
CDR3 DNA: TGTGCCAGCAGCCCCAGGGCAGCGCCCAATCAGCCCCAGCATTTT

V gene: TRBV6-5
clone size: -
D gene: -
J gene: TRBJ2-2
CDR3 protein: CASSYFTGAWGLFF
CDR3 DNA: TGTGCCAGCAGTTATTTTACCGGGGCGTGGGGGCTGTTTTTT

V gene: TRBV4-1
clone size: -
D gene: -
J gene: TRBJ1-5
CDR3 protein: CASSQEGTENQPQHF
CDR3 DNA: TGCGCCAGCAGCCAAGAAGGGACGGAGAATCAGCCCCAGCATTTT

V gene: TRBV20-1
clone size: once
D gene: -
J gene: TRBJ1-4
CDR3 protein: CSATNRVQGVF
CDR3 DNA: TGCAGTGCTACGAACCGGGTCCAGGGTGTTTTT

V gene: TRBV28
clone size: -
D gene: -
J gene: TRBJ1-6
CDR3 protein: CASSWGGENSPLHF
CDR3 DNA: TGTGCCAGCAGTTGGGGGGGAGAAAATTCACCCCTCCACTTT

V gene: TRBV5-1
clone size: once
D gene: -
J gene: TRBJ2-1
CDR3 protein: CASTSYGLREGEQFF
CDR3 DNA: TGCGCCAGCACCTCCTACGGGCTAAGAGAGGGTGAGCAGTTCTTC

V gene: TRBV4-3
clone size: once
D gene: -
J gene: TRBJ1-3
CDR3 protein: CASSQDVGSGNTIYF
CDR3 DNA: TGCGCCAGCAGCCAAGATGTTGGGTCCGGAAACACCATATATTTT

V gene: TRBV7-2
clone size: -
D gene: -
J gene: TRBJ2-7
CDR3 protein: CASSPRGGDRPYEQYF
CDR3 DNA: TGTGCCAGCAGCCCCAGGGGGGGGGACAGGCCCTACGAGCAGTACTTC

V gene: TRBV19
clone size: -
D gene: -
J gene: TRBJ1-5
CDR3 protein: CASSILDSNQPQHF
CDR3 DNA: TGTGCCAGTAGTATTTTGGATAGCAATCAGCCCCAGCATTTT

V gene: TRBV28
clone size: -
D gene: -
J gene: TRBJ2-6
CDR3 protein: CASSGLRGAGANVLTF
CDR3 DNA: TGTGCCAGCAGTGGGCTAAGGGGCGCTGGGGCCAACGTCCTGACTTTC

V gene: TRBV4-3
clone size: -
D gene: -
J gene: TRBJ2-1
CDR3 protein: CASSHGSLNEQFF
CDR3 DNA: TGCGCCAGCAGCCACGGTTCTCTTAATGAGCAGTTCTTC

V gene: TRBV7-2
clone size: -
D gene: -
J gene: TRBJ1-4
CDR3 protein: CASSHHGEGEKLFF
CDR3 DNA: TGTGCCAGCAGCCACCATGGGGAGGGTGAAAAACTGTTTTTT

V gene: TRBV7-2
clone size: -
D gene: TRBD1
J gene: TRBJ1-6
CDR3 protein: CASSAQGLRDSPLHF
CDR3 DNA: TGTGCCAGCAGCGCACAGGGGCTGAGGGATTCACCCCTCCACTTT

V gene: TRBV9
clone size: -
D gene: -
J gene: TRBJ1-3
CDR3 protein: CASSVAPDSSGNTIYF
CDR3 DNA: TGTGCCAGCAGCGTAGCCCCGGACAGCTCTGGAAACACCATATATTTT